The 17 T cell receptor beta chains below were found in one sample sequenced in a study of blood T cell repertoires in COVID-19. Using immunoSEQ multiplex PCR, the repertoire was profiled, and TCRdb retains in-frame clones only, with some absent. The table lists some 150,000 clones, around 83% of them singletons. The sequencing input was peripheral blood. The source of these receptors is a woman in her sixties with COVID-19, enrolled during active disease.

V and J are TRBV5-5 and TRBJ1-4; unclear D gene. Germline-derived CDR1 and CDR2 are SGHKS and YYEKEE (reference sequence). Trimming stripped 0 bases from V and 0 bases from J, with 9 bases between. This CDR3 contains 16 residues. CDR3 DNA: TGTGCCAGCAGCTTGGAACCGCGAACAACTAATGAAAAACTGTTTTTT. As protein: CASSLEPRTTNEKLFF.

This chain links TRBV6-1 with TRBJ1-5; the match to TRBD1 covers 8 bases. The CDR3 extends over 15 amino acids. The germline V gene has CDR1 MNHNS and CDR2 SASEGT. Germline trimming cut 2 bases from V and 6 bases from J; bases unmatched to any gene: 6. The CDR3 is CASSEPDRDLQPQHF. CDR3 sequence (DNA): TGTGCCAGCAGTGAACCGGACAGGGACCTTCAGCCCCAGCATTTT.

This chain's CDR3 is CASSLVGTGANNEQFF. The CDR3 nucleotides are TGCGCCAGCAGCTTGGTGGGGACAGGGGCTAACAATGAGCAGTTCTTC. This sequence joins TRBV5-1 and TRBJ2-1, with 10 bases fitting TRBD1. The germline CDR1 and CDR2 sequences are SGHRS and YFSETQ. CDR3 length: 16 amino acids. V shed 0 bases and J 5 bases; nucleotides not matched to a gene: 5.

The rearrangement uses TRBV7-3 and TRBJ1-3, with a possible D match to TRBD1 (6 bases). There are 13 residues in the CDR3. From germline, CDR1 is SGHTA and CDR2 FQGTGA. V was cut by 5 bases and J by 3 bases, with 8 bases left in between. CDR3 in amino acids: CASSPGVGNTIYF. In nucleotides, the CDR3 is TGTGCCAGCAGCCCAGGGGTTGGAAACACCATATATTTT.

This chain links TRBV5-4 with TRBJ2-2, with D uncertain. Germline V gives CDR1 SGHNT, CDR2 YYREEE (reference sequence). The CDR3 runs 15 residues. Trimming removed 4 bases from V and 4 bases from J, with 14 bases in between. The CDR3 nucleotides read TGTGCCAGCAGCGCGGCCCCGGTGGTCACCGGGGAGCTGTTTTTT. Residues: CASSAAPVVTGELFF.

The rearrangement links TRBV7-9 to TRBJ2-1; the match to TRBD2 covers 10 bases. CDR1 and CDR2 (germline): SEHNR, FQNEAQ (reference sequence). The CDR3 is made up of 14 amino acids. With 1 base clipped from V and 13 bases from J, the junction kept 7 bases outside the gene matches. CDR3: CASSLVTSGNVQFF. CDR3 sequence (DNA): TGTGCCAGCAGCTTAGTTACTAGCGGGAACGTACAGTTCTTC.

This chain uses TRBV7-2 with TRBJ1-4; weak D call: TRBD1 (6 bases). Germline lookup yields CDR1 SGHTA and CDR2 FQGNSA. This CDR3 contains 15 residues. The V end was cut by 5 bases, the J end by 3 bases, with 13 bases between. Here the CDR3 reads CASSIQGYANEKLFF. The CDR3 nucleotides are TGTGCCAGCAGCATACAGGGTTATGCTAATGAAAAACTGTTTTTT.

This clone came up a few times. The chain couples TRBV29-1 to TRBJ1-1; D gene unclear. This CDR3 region has 14 residues. The germline V gene encodes CDR1 SQVTM and CDR2 ANQGSEA. The V end lost 7 bases, the J end lost 0 bases, and 15 bases lay between the germline ends. In nucleotides, the CDR3 is TGCAGCGCCCGAAGGAGTAACGTGAACACTGAAGCTTTCTTT. This codes for CSARRSNVNTEAFF.

The V call is TRBV3-1 (or the pseudogene TRBV3-2), the J call TRBJ1-2; 11 bases fit TRBD1. The J segment lost 2 bases and the V segment lost 4 bases, leaving 9 bases of the junction unmatched. Germline loops: CDR1 LGHDT, CDR2 YNNKEL (reference sequence). This CDR3 is 17 amino acids long. The CDR3 DNA follows: TGTGCCAGCAGCCCATGGACAGGGGGCCAAACAAACTATGGCTACACCTTC. Protein: CASSPWTGGQTNYGYTF.

V and J are TRBV7-6 and TRBJ1-1; D is possibly TRBD1 (6 bases). V shed 5 bases and J shed 1 base, with 11 bases lying between them. CDR3 size: 14 residues. Germline CDR1 reads SGHVS; CDR2 reads FNYEAQ. The CDR3 protein is CASSGDRSNTEAFF. For the CDR3, the DNA is TGTGCCAGCAGCGGAGACAGGTCGAACACTGAAGCTTTCTTT. Variable domain in full (rest from reference TRBV7-6 and TRBJ1-1): GAGVSQSPRYKVTKRGQDVALRCDPISGHVSLYWYRQALGQGPEFLTYFNYEAQQDKSGLPNDRFSAERPEGSISTLTIQRTEQRDSAMYRCASSGDRSNTEAFFGQGTRLTVV.

The chain recombines TRBV19 with TRBJ1-1; 7 bases line up with TRBD1. Germline CDR1 reads LNHDA; CDR2 reads SQIVND (reference sequence). V lost 1 base to trimming and J lost 0 bases; unmatched junction nucleotides: 2. The CDR3 totals 15 residues. The chain's CDR3 is CASSIAGQMNTEAFF. CDR3 nucleotides: TGTGCCAGTAGTATAGCGGGACAGATGAACACTGAAGCTTTCTTT. The full variable domain, rest sourced from reference TRBV19 and TRBJ1-1, is DGGITQSPKYLFRKEGQNVTLSCEQNLNHDAMYWYRQDPGQGLRLIYYSQIVNDFQKGDIAEGYSVSREKKESFPLTVTSAQKNPTAFYLCASSIAGQMNTEAFFGQGTRLTVV.

The J gene is TRBJ1-2, the V gene TRBV7-8; 7 bases are a match to TRBD1. The CDR3 spans 15 residues. Germline V lookup: CDR1 SGHVS, CDR2 FQNEAQ. V trimming: 4 bases; J trimming: 4 bases; junction bases outside the gene matches: 9. In DNA, the CDR3 is TGTGCCAGCAGCTCCTCAGGGGGTAAAGGCTATGGCTACACCTTC. Amino acids: CASSSSGGKGYGYTF.

The chain links TRBV5-1 to TRBJ1-1; 8 bases fit TRBD1. Trimming took 1 base from V and 8 from J; bases not matched to a gene: 7. This CDR3 spans 14 amino acids. From germline, CDR1 is SGHRS and CDR2 YFSETQ. The CDR3 bases are TGCGCCAGCAGCTTGCTCGACAGGGGAGGGGAAGCTTTCTTT. It translates to CASSLLDRGGEAFF.

This chain uses TRBV18 with TRBJ1-1; TRBD1 matches 9 bases. In germline, CDR1 is KGHSH, CDR2 LQKENI. This CDR3 comprises 14 residues. V lost 1 base and J lost 8; bases outside the gene matches: 5. The CDR3, as DNA: TGTGCCAGCTCACCACTGGGACAGGGTAAGGAAGCTTTCTTT. Its translation is CASSPLGQGKEAFF.

In DNA form, the CDR3 reads TGCGCCAGCAGCTTGGGCCCCGACAGTGGCTACACCTTC. It translates to CASSLGPDSGYTF. The genes are TRBV5-1 and TRBJ1-2; perhaps TRBD1 as D (5 bases). The CDR3 covers 13 residues. The V gene lost 0 bases and the J gene lost 7 bases, with 10 bases spanning the gap. Germline V gives CDR1 SGHRS, CDR2 YFSETQ.

The chain uses TRBV5-1 and TRBJ2-7, with 10 bases lining up with TRBD1. The CDR3 is 14 amino acids. Germline loops: CDR1 SGHRS, CDR2 YFSETQ. The J segment lost 6 bases and the V segment lost 3 bases, leaving 6 bases of the junction unmatched. For the CDR3, the DNA is TGCGCCAGCAGCTCAGGGACAGGGGCGGGCGAGCAGTACGTC. This sequence encodes CASSSGTGAGEQYV.

Here the CDR3 reads CASSAGTGVDEQYV. The CDR3 region has the DNA TGCGCCAGCAGCGCGGGGACAGGGGTGGACGAGCAGTACGTC. The rearrangement uses TRBV5-1 and TRBJ2-7; 10 bases agree with TRBD1. The CDR3 has 14 residues. Germline CDR1 is SGHRS and CDR2 is YFSETQ. V lost 4 bases, J lost 5 bases, and 6 bases stayed unmatched.